This T cell receptor beta chain stems from a study of a mutant IDH1 vaccine in newly diagnosed glioma. Study overall: First vaccine doses came 4-6 weeks after radiotherapy alone, or with temozolomide cycles. The therapy given earlier, which was standard therapy, consisted of radiotherapy, temozolomide, or both, and most of the patients received both. Study-wide findings and caveats: No link was apparently found between pseudoprogression and changes in top peripheral T cell clonotypes.

TCRdb's copy holds only in-frame clones and misses some; the assay was immunoSEQ multiplex PCR. There are some 49,000 clones in the sample; around 80% occur only once, and around 4.7% lies in the top ten. This CDR3 spans 19 amino acids. Trimming took 3 bases from V and 0 from J, leaving 24 bases between them. CDR1 and CDR2 from the germline V gene are GTSNPN and SVGIG (reference sequence). Turning to this clone: As yet, its antigen is unknown.

Time point: week 47, end of study. Vaccinated patients received 300 ug of mutant IDH1 20-mer peptide per dose, with topical imiquimod. The astrocytomas were IDH1-mutant, ATRX-negative, and WHO grade 3 or 4. The genes are TRBV30 and TRBJ1-3; D may be TRBD1 (5 bases). This TCR was sampled from a middle-aged woman with glioma. Some clones in this sample may be carry-over from other donors' samples. The source was PBMCs, collected from a glioma patient whose treatment included an IDH1 peptide vaccine. This CDR3 reads CAWRGDPREARFSGNTIYF. The CDR3 DNA is TGTGCCTGGAGGGGGGACCCCCGAGAAGCCCGATTCTCTGGAAACACCATATATTTT.